Shown below are 19 T cell receptor beta chains from a single sample sequenced in a study of shared clonotypes between healthy human individuals. Only in-frame clones appear in the TCRdb table, and some are missing; sequencing was by immunoSEQ multiplex PCR. The sample records 2 million to 2.5 million clones, about 94% being singletons. The material sequenced was naive CD4+ T cells sorted from blood. Subset given: CD45RA+ positively selected. The receptors shown here come from a man younger than 35 in good health.

The chain is built from TRBV28 and TRBJ1-4; D unclear. This CDR3 comprises 15 residues. CDR1 and CDR2 from the germline V gene are MDHEN and SYDVKM. The V gene lost 5 bases and the J gene lost 5 bases, with 15 bases spanning the gap. In DNA, the CDR3 is TGTGCCAGCAGTCCCCTTGGGAACCCCAATGAAAAACTGTTTTTT. It is translated as CASSPLGNPNEKLFF.

V is TRBV5-4 and J is TRBJ1-1; maybe TRBD1 (6 bases). V was shortened by 1 base and J by 0 bases, with 22 bases between the two germline ends. Germline-derived CDR1 and CDR2 are SGHNT and YYREEE (reference sequence). The CDR3 is 19 residues long. CDR3 bases: TGTGCCAGCAGCTTGATCGGCAGGGGTTATATGGGGATGAACACTGAAGCTTTCTTT. This translates into CASSLIGRGYMGMNTEAFF.

The rearrangement joins TRBV6-1 to TRBJ2-7; 7 bases are a match to TRBD2. This CDR3 contains 14 residues. Germline V gene sequence: CDR1 MNHNS, CDR2 SASEGT. V lost 11 bases, J lost 4 bases, and 14 bases stayed unmatched. Here the CDR3 reads CASYQAGVGYEQYF. For the CDR3, the DNA is TGTGCCTCCTACCAGGCGGGAGTGGGGTACGAGCAGTACTTC.

The CDR3 spells CASSLWTGGPGELFF. The CDR3 nucleotides read TGCGCCAGCAGCTTGTGGACAGGGGGCCCCGGGGAGCTGTTTTTT. The chain uses TRBV5-1 and TRBJ2-2; 11 nucleotides match TRBD1. The V gene end was trimmed by 1 base and the J gene end by 6 bases; junction bases not matched to a gene: 2. CDR3 length: 15 amino acids. Germline CDR1 SGHRS, CDR2 YFSETQ.

As concerns this clone: This CDR3 is also generated by other DNA sequences in the sample. The chain joins TRBV10-3 to TRBJ1-2, with 7 bases aligning to TRBD1. Trimming removed 2 bases from V and 4 bases from J; junction bases left unmatched: 4. The germline CDR1 and CDR2 sequences are ENHRY and SYGVKD. This CDR3 region has 14 residues. The CDR3: CAISEAGGSYGYTF. The CDR3 DNA follows: TGTGCCATCAGTGAGGCAGGGGGTAGCTATGGCTACACCTTC.

The chain employs TRBV28 and TRBJ2-5; the D gene is possibly TRBD1 (8 bases). V shed 5 bases and J shed 5 bases, with 18 bases lying between them. Germline CDR1 reads MDHEN; CDR2 reads SYDVKM. This CDR3 comprises 15 residues. CDR3: CASSRDRGGDETQYF. The CDR3 DNA is TGTGCCAGCAGTCGAGACAGGGGAGGGGACGAGACCCAGTACTTC.

The count of this clone is one. J is TRBJ1-1 and V is TRBV6-5; 10 nucleotides match TRBD1. J lost 0 bases, V lost 4 bases, and 2 bases had no gene match. The CDR3 length is 15 residues. The germline V gene has CDR1 MNHEY and CDR2 SVGAGI. The chain's CDR3 is CASSSTGGLNTEAFF. The CDR3 DNA reads TGTGCCAGCAGTTCGACAGGGGGCTTGAACACTGAAGCTTTCTTT.

The chain couples TRBV23-1 to TRBJ2-5; 10 bases agree with TRBD2. TRBV23-1 counts as an open reading frame of uncertain function. Trimming took 3 bases from V and 5 from J; bases not matched to a gene: 12. CDR3 size: 17 residues. The CDR3 spells CASSHRVAGGSAETQYF. The CDR3 nucleotides are TGCGCCAGCAGTCACCGGGTAGCGGGAGGATCGGCGGAGACCCAGTACTTC.

The chain couples TRBV11-3 to TRBJ2-2; D gene unclear. This CDR3 contains 15 residues. V lost 1 base and J lost 0, with 6 bases in between. Per the germline V gene, CDR1 is SGHNT and CDR2 is YENEEA. The CDR3 sequence is CASSLGPANTGELFF. CDR3 nucleotides: TGTGCCAGCAGCTTAGGTCCCGCGAACACCGGGGAGCTGTTTTTT.

CDR3: CASSPGYLSYEQYF. The CDR3 nucleotides read TGCGCCAGCAGCCCCGGATACCTCTCCTACGAGCAGTACTTC. The genes are TRBV5-1 and TRBJ2-7; D call uncertain. V lost 4 bases, J lost 0 bases, and 11 bases lay in between. The CDR3 is 14 residues long. Germline CDR1 SGHRS, CDR2 YFSETQ.

This chain uses TRBV9 with TRBJ1-6; TRBD1 agrees at 9 bases. The V gene's germline CDR1 is SGDLS and CDR2 YYNGEE. J lost 10 bases, V lost 3 bases, and 8 bases had no gene match. This CDR3 spans 15 amino acids. The CDR3 loop is CASSATGGGGSPLHF. The CDR3 DNA reads TGTGCCAGCAGCGCCACAGGGGGCGGAGGCTCACCCCTCCACTTT.

The chain has TRBV7-6 and TRBJ2-2; D call uncertain. There are 12 residues in the CDR3. Germline loops: CDR1 SGHVS, CDR2 FNYEAQ. The V end lost 4 bases, the J end lost 7 bases, and 7 bases lay between the germline ends. Written as DNA, the CDR3 is TGTGCCAGCAGCTCCCCGGGCGGGGAGCTGTTTTTT. Translating it yields CASSSPGGELFF.

This clone was counted once. The chain couples TRBV19 to TRBJ2-5; D is perhaps TRBD2 (6 bases). The V and J ends lost 5 bases and 0 bases respectively, with 22 bases between them. The CDR3 consists of 18 residues. CDR1 and CDR2 (germline): LNHDA, SQIVND (reference sequence). The CDR3 protein is CASSGGRRADLYQETQYF. The CDR3 DNA reads as TGTGCCAGTAGTGGAGGTCGGAGGGCGGATTTGTACCAAGAGACCCAGTACTTC.

Concerning this clone: The junction departs from germline at one end; a sequencing error may be responsible. This chain links TRBV5-8 with TRBJ2-3, with TRBD2 matching 9 bases. The CDR3 runs to 16 residues. The germline V gene encodes CDR1 SGHTS and CDR2 YDEGEE. CDR3 amino acids: CASSLGLAESTYTQYF. DNA for the CDR3: TGTGCCAGCAGCTTGGGACTAGCGGAGAGCACATATACGCAGTATTTT.

The CDR3 region is CASRTGGEGNTEAFF. CDR3 sequence (DNA): TGTGCCAGTAGGACAGGGGGCGAGGGAAACACTGAAGCTTTCTTT. The V gene is TRBV19, the J gene TRBJ1-1, with 10 bases that match TRBD1. Germline values: CDR1 LNHDA, CDR2 SQIVND (reference sequence). The junction had 6 bases not matched to a gene; V was cut back by 6 bases and J by 2 bases. The CDR3 length is 15 residues.

The chain couples TRBV5-3 to TRBJ2-5; D is unclear. TRBV5-3 is placed among ORFs of uncertain function. The CDR3 is made up of 11 amino acids. Between the trimmed V and J ends, which lost 8 bases and 5 bases, there was a span of 10 bases. The CDR3 is CARTPVETQYF. Written as DNA, the CDR3 is TGTGCCAGGACTCCAGTGGAGACCCAGTACTTC.

CDR3: CASSPRNIAGTYEQYF. Written as DNA, the CDR3 is TGTGCCAGCAGCCCCAGAAATATAGCGGGAACCTACGAGCAGTACTTC. This rearrangement joins TRBV5-4 to TRBJ2-7, with 8 positions matching TRBD2. The CDR3 loop spans 16 amino acids. Trimming cost V 4 bases and J 2 bases; bases outside gene matches: 11. The germline V gene has CDR1 SGHNT and CDR2 YYREEE (reference sequence).

V and J are TRBV19 and TRBJ2-1; D gene uncertain. The CDR3 is 14 residues long. V dropped 6 bases and J dropped 4 bases, with 13 bases sitting between them. Germline V lookup: CDR1 LNHDA, CDR2 SQIVND (reference sequence). For the CDR3, the DNA is TGTGCCAGTAGCCGCCCCAGCGAGTACAATGAGCAGTTCTTC. It translates to CASSRPSEYNEQFF.

The J gene is TRBJ2-3, the V gene TRBV29-1; TRBD2 matches at 7 bases. The V segment lost 4 bases and the J segment 2 bases; nucleotides outside the gene matches: 3. Germline V CDR1 and CDR2: SQVTM, ANQGSEA. There are 13 residues in the CDR3. The CDR3 reads CSVAGRNTDTQYF. In DNA form, the CDR3 reads TGCAGCGTTGCCGGGAGGAACACAGATACGCAGTATTTT.